This TCR beta chain comes out of a study of blood T cell repertoires in COVID-19. Across the whole study: In Cohort 3, a recovered donor had either two negative PCRs, clearance, or symptom resolution.

In germline, CDR1 is SGHAT, CDR2 FQNNGV. This CDR3 comprises 17 residues. Trimming took 4 bases from V and 4 from J; bases not matched to a gene: 9. Profiled with immunoSEQ multiplex PCR; TCRdb holds only in-frame clones, not every one. The sample yields under 200,000 clones, about 88% seen once. The origin of this receptor is a woman aged 35 to 49 in a cohort exposed to, infected with or recovered from COVID-19 (not recorded which). The sample consisted of PBMCs or T cells enriched from blood (not recorded which). The chain carries TRBV11-2 and TRBJ2-2; 10 nucleotides line up with TRBD2. CDR3 nucleotide sequence: TGTGCCAGCAGCTCCATCGAGCGGGAGGGAGGCACCGGGGAGCTGTTTTTT. Protein product: CASSSIEREGGTGELFF. Full variable domain (remainder filled in from reference TRBV11-2 and TRBJ2-2): EAGVAQSPRYKIIEKRQSVAFWCNPISGHATLYWYQQILGQGPKLLIQFQNNGVVDDSQLPKDRFSAERLKGVDSTLKIQPAKLEDSAVYLCASSSIEREGGTGELFFGEGSRLTVL.